This record concerns one TCR beta chain sequence. No antigen is known for it. Here immunoSEQ multiplex PCR was the method, and the copy in TCRdb shows in-frame clones only, minus some. The data hold 45,000 to 65,000 clones, with almost 95% observed a single time. These data belong to a study of graft-versus-host responses after intestinal transplantation. Study-level background: Anti-thymocyte globulin induction, then tacrolimus and steroids for about three years, went to all recipients. Broader study findings: Maximum circulating GvH clone levels tracked with early post-transplant HvG decreases.

This TCR was recovered from a human donor who was the organ donor for an intestinal transplant. Sequencing was performed on unstimulated CD4+ T cells sorted from spleen or lymph node cells, taken before transplant.

This CDR3 is CASSPRTTSYEQYF. In DNA form, the CDR3 reads TGTGCCAGCTCACCACGGACCACGTCCTACGAGCAGTACTTC. V and J are TRBV18 and TRBJ2-5; unclear D gene. The J call may be in error: the DNA end matches TRBJ2-7 better. Germline CDR1 KGHSH, CDR2 LQKENI. The CDR3 length is 14 residues.